The rows below give T cell receptor beta chains drawn from one sample of a study of glioma-infiltrating T cells after dendritic cell vaccination. Clones were read by immunoSEQ multiplex PCR, and TCRdb kept only the in-frame ones, dropping some. The sample yields about 90,000 clones, roughly 80% seen once. This specimen consisted of blood, obtained after dendritic cell vaccination. All receptors come from a human donor with glioblastoma. Both conserved end residues are trimmed from each CDR3. A D gene is named only where the DNA matches it firmly.

D: NA; V: TRBV10-2; J: TRBJ1-1; CDR3: ASSENFDSGITEAF
D: TRBD1; V: TRBV5-1; J: TRBJ1-2; CDR3: ASSQGQGKFGYT
D: NA; V: TRBV2; J: TRBJ2-1; CDR3: ASRPRSYNEQF
D: NA; V: TRBV5-6; J: TRBJ2-7; CDR3: ASSFLGGANSYEQY
D: TRBD2; V: TRBV25-1; J: TRBJ2-1; CDR3: ASSEGSGGRYYNEQF
D: NA; V: TRBV9; J: TRBJ1-1; CDR3: ASSVENTGVSRAF
D: TRBD1; V: TRBV6-1; J: TRBJ1-2; CDR3: ASSEPGQGSGYT
D: TRBD1; V: TRBV2; J: TRBJ2-7; CDR3: ASSDNRGGYEQY
D: NA; V: TRBV19; J: TRBJ1-1; CDR3: ASTKLAGENTEAF
D: NA; V: TRBV7-3; J: TRBJ1-2; CDR3: ASSPNGGESYGYT
D: TRBD1; V: TRBV4-2; J: TRBJ1-2; CDR3: ASSQDGQEGEYGYT
D: NA; V: TRBV6-1; J: TRBJ2-7; CDR3: ASDSGAGLKHEQY
D: NA; V: TRBV25-1; J: TRBJ2-1; CDR3: ASSDPTPGGLVNEQF
D: NA; V: TRBV11-3; J: TRBJ2-2; CDR3: ASSLDGFGSADTGELF
D: TRBD1; V: TRBV19; J: TRBJ1-2; CDR3: ASSTRDRVAVGYT
D: NA; V: TRBV25-1; J: TRBJ2-3; CDR3: ASSEFLGKGDTQY
D: NA; V: TRBV19; J: TRBJ1-3; CDR3: ASSSGILLSGNTIY